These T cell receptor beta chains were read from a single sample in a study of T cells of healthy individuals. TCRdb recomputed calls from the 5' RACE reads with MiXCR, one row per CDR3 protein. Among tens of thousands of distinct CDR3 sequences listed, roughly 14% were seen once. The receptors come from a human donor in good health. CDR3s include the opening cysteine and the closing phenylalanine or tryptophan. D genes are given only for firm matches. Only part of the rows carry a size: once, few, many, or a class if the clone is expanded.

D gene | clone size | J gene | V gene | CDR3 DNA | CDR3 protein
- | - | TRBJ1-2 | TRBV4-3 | TGCGCCAGCAGCCAAGATGAGGCGCGTCCGGGCTACACCTTC | CASSQDEARPGYTF
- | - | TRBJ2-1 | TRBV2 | TGTGCCAGCAAAACGGGATCGTACAATGAGCAGTTCTTC | CASKTGSYNEQFF
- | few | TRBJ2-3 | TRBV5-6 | TGTGCCAGCAGCTCGGGGGTAAGGACAGATACGCAGTATTTT | CASSSGVRTDTQYF
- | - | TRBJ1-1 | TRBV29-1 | TGCAGCGTTGAACGGCAGGAGAACACTGAAGCTTTCTTT | CSVERQENTEAFF
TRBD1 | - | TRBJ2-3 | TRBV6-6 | TGTGCCAGCAGGGACCGGGACAGGGGCACAGATACGCAGTATTTT | CASRDRDRGTDTQYF
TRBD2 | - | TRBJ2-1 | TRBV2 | TGTGCCAGCAGGACCCCACGGACTAGCGGGAAGAATGAGCAGTTCTTC | CASRTPRTSGKNEQFF
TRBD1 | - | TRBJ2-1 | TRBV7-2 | TGTGCCAGCAGCTTAGGGACAGGGCCGTTCTTC | CASSLGTGPFF
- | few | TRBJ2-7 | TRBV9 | TGTGCCAGCAGCGTAGGGCCCGGGCTGCAGTACGAGCAGTACTTC | CASSVGPGLQYEQYF
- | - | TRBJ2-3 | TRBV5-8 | TGTGCCAGCAGCTTGGCAGGTGCCCTAACAGATACGCAGTATTTT | CASSLAGALTDTQYF
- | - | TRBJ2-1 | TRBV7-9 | TGTGCCAGCAGCTCCGGGACAAGAACCTACAATGAGCAGTTCTTC | CASSSGTRTYNEQFF
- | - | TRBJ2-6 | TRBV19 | TGTGCCAGTAAGGACAGCACCTCTGGGGCCAACGTCCTGACTTTC | CASKDSTSGANVLTF
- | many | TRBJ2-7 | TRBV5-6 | TGTGCCAGCACCCCCTCGGGGGAGAGCTCCTACGAGCAGTACTTC | CASTPSGESSYEQYF
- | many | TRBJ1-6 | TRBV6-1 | TGTGCCAGCAGCGCCGGGGGGTCATGGGGGAATTCACCCCTCCACTTT | CASSAGGSWGNSPLHF
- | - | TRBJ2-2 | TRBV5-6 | TGTGCCAGCACCTACACCGGGGAGCTGTTTTTT | CASTYTGELFF
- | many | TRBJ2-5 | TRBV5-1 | TGCGCCAGCAGCTTGTCAGGGGCGGAAGAGACCCAGTACTTC | CASSLSGAEETQYF
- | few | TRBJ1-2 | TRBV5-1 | TGCGCCAGCAGGCGGGGAAGTGACTATGGCTACACCTTC | CASRRGSDYGYTF
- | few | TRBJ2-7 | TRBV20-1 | TGCAGTGCTAGGGTGACCAACTACGAGCAGTACTTC | CSARVTNYEQYF
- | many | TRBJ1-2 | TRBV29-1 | TGCAGCGTTGAACAGAGGAATGGCTACACCTTC | CSVEQRNGYTF
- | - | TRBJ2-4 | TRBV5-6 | TGTGCCATCAGCAAGACAGAAAACATTCAGTACTTC | CAISKTENIQYF
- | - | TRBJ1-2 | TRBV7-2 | TGTGCCAGCAGCTTCCAGACGGAGGGGGTAGGCTACACCTTC | CASSFQTEGVGYTF
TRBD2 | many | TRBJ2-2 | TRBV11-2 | TGTGCCAGCAGCTCCGGTAGCGGGGGCTTCACCGGGGAGCTGTTTTTT | CASSSGSGGFTGELFF